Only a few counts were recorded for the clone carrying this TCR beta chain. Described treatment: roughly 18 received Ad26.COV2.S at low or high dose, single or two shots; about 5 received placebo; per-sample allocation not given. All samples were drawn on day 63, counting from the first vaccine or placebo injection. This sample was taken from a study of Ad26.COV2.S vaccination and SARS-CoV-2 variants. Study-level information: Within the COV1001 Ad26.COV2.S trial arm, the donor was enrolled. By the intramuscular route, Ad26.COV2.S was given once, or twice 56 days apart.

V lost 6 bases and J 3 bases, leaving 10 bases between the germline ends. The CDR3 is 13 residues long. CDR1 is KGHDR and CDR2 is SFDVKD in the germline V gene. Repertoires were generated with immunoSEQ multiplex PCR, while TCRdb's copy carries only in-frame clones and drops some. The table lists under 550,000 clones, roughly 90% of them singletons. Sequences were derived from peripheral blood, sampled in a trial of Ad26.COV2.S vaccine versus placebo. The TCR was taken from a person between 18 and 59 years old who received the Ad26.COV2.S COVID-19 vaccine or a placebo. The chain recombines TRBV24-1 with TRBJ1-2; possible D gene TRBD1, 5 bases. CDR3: CATSSDRDYGYTF. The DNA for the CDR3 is TGTGCCACCAGTTCAGACAGAGACTATGGCTACACCTTC.